The 5 T cell receptor beta chains given below trace back to one sample, sequenced in a study of blood T cell repertoires in COVID-19. This table comes from immunoSEQ multiplex PCR, and its TCRdb copy is limited to in-frame clones, with some not included. The profile covers about 170,000 clones, with roughly 86% appearing a single time and under 3.5% taken by the ten largest. The material sequenced was peripheral blood. These receptor sequences come from a woman older than 75 with COVID-19, enrolled during active disease.

The chain joins TRBV5-1 to TRBJ2-5; 8 positions match TRBD1. With 4 bases clipped from V and 1 base from J, the junction kept 3 bases outside the gene matches. Germline V CDR1 and CDR2: SGHRS, YFSETQ. The CDR3 has 14 residues. Here the CDR3 reads CASSTGQGQETQYF. The CDR3 bases are TGCGCCAGCAGCACCGGACAGGGCCAAGAGACCCAGTACTTC.

In DNA form, the CDR3 reads TGCGCCAGCAGCGAGGACAGGGGTTACACCGGGGAGCTGTTTTTT. Translated, it gives CASSEDRGYTGELFF. This rearrangement joins TRBV5-1 to TRBJ2-2; 9 bases agree with TRBD1. Per the germline V gene, CDR1 is SGHRS and CDR2 is YFSETQ. This CDR3 region has 15 residues. V trimming: 4 bases; J trimming: 3 bases; junction bases outside the gene matches: 4. The variable domain in full, with the rest retrieved from reference TRBV5-1 and TRBJ2-2, is KAGVTQTPRYLIKTRGQQVTLSCSPISGHRSVSWYQQTPGQGLQFLFEYFSETQRNKGNFPGRFSGRQFSNSRSEMNVSTLELGDSALYLCASSEDRGYTGELFFGEGSRLTVL.

This clone was counted only a few times. This chain connects TRBV5-1 to TRBJ2-7; weak D call: TRBD2 (6 bases). The CDR3 has 17 amino acids. V lost 4 bases to trimming and J lost 1 base, with 21 bases between them. CDR1 SGHRS and CDR2 YFSETQ come from the germline V gene. CDR3 DNA: TGCGCCAGCAGCCCATGGTTGGGGGGTAGCGGATCCTACGAGCAGTACTTC. Encoded protein: CASSPWLGGSGSYEQYF. The variable domain in full, completed from reference TRBV5-1 and TRBJ2-7, reads KAGVTQTPRYLIKTRGQQVTLSCSPISGHRSVSWYQQTPGQGLQFLFEYFSETQRNKGNFPGRFSGRQFSNSRSEMNVSTLELGDSALYLCASSPWLGGSGSYEQYFGPGTRLTVT.

This rearrangement joins TRBV30 to TRBJ1-5; possible D gene TRBD1, 5 bases. Germline V gives CDR1 GTSNPN, CDR2 SVGIG (reference sequence). The CDR3 sequence is 14 residues long. V was shortened by 0 bases and J by 4 bases, with 10 bases between the two germline ends. CDR3 in DNA: TGTGCCTGGAGTGTACGGGGGGGAAATCAGCCCCAGCATTTT. It codes for CAWSVRGGNQPQHF.

The gene calls are TRBV9 and TRBJ2-1; tentative D call: TRBD2 (7 bases). Germline assignment: CDR1 SGDLS and CDR2 YYNGEE. This CDR3 contains 15 residues. The V end was cut by 0 bases, the J end by 8 bases, with 15 bases between. This CDR3 is CASSVEGGGADEQFF. The CDR3 bases are TGTGCCAGCAGCGTAGAAGGTGGGGGGGCAGATGAGCAGTTCTTC.